These T cell receptor beta chains were read from a single sample in a study of blood T cell repertoires in COVID-19. Profiled with immunoSEQ multiplex PCR; TCRdb holds only in-frame clones, not every one. The sample carries fewer than 150,000 clones, 85% to 90% recorded once. Sequencing was done on a sample of peripheral blood. The receptors here all came from a woman of 80 years or more with acute or convalescent COVID-19. CDR3s include the opening cysteine and the closing phenylalanine or tryptophan. Fields, in order: D gene, clone size, J gene, V gene, CDR3 DNA, CDR3 protein. The D gene is left open where the match is weak. Some rows mark clone size as missing; the rest say once, few, many or name a class of expanded clone.

D gene: TRBD2; clone size: NA; J gene: TRBJ2-7; V gene: TRBV2; CDR3 DNA: TGTGCCTTTAAGGGAGGACTAGCGGACTACGAGCAGTACTTC; CDR3 protein: CAFKGGLADYEQYF
D gene: TRBD1; clone size: NA; J gene: TRBJ2-7; V gene: TRBV2; CDR3 DNA: TGTGCCAGCAGGGACGGACAGGATCTCTCCTACGAGCAGTACTTC; CDR3 protein: CASRDGQDLSYEQYF
D gene: TRBD1; clone size: NA; J gene: TRBJ2-2; V gene: TRBV3-1/TRBV3-2; CDR3 DNA: TGTGCCAGCAGCCCCGGGACAGGGAATCTTAGATCCGGGGAGCTGTTTTTT; CDR3 protein: CASSPGTGNLRSGELFF
D gene: TRBD1; clone size: NA; J gene: TRBJ2-1; V gene: TRBV7-9; CDR3 DNA: TGTGCCAGCCTGGGAGGGGGGACAGGGTTAAACAATGAGCAGTTCTTC; CDR3 protein: CASLGGGTGLNNEQFF
D gene: NA; clone size: NA; J gene: TRBJ2-3; V gene: TRBV7-2; CDR3 DNA: TGTGCCAGCAGCTTACTGGGGCCACCAGATACGCAGTATTTT; CDR3 protein: CASSLLGPPDTQYF
D gene: TRBD1; clone size: NA; J gene: TRBJ1-2; V gene: TRBV5-6; CDR3 DNA: TGTGCCAGCAGCGGCCAAATGACAGGGAACTATGGCTACACCTTC; CDR3 protein: CASSGQMTGNYGYTF
D gene: NA; clone size: NA; J gene: TRBJ1-4; V gene: TRBV9; CDR3 DNA: TGTGCCAGCAGCCTCACCCAGGCCGGTGAAAAACTGTTTTTT; CDR3 protein: CASSLTQAGEKLFF
D gene: NA; clone size: NA; J gene: TRBJ1-5; V gene: TRBV19; CDR3 DNA: TGTGCCAGTAGTGGCGGAGGGGGGGGAGACCCTCGCAATCAGCCCCAGCATTTT; CDR3 protein: CASSGGGGGDPRNQPQHF
D gene: TRBD1; clone size: NA; J gene: TRBJ1-1; V gene: TRBV5-1; CDR3 DNA: TGCGCCAGCAGACCGGGACAGGGAAGAACTGAAGCTTTCTTT; CDR3 protein: CASRPGQGRTEAFF
D gene: NA; clone size: NA; J gene: TRBJ1-1; V gene: TRBV30; CDR3 DNA: TGTGCCTGGAGTTATAGTCGGGTGAACACTGAAGCTTTCTTT; CDR3 protein: CAWSYSRVNTEAFF
D gene: TRBD1; clone size: NA; J gene: TRBJ1-2; V gene: TRBV7-9; CDR3 DNA: TGTGCCAGCAGCTTATCGGGGACAGCCTATGGCTACACCTTC; CDR3 protein: CASSLSGTAYGYTF
D gene: TRBD1; clone size: once; J gene: TRBJ1-4; V gene: TRBV6-6; CDR3 DNA: TGTGCCAGCAGTCCTGATATTCCGGGACAGGGGGCCCCTAATGAAAAACTGTTTTTT; CDR3 protein: CASSPDIPGQGAPNEKLFF
D gene: TRBD1; clone size: NA; J gene: TRBJ2-3; V gene: TRBV4-3; CDR3 DNA: TGCGCCAGCAGCCAAGATTTTTTAGGGGGCGCAGATACGCAGTATTTT; CDR3 protein: CASSQDFLGGADTQYF
D gene: TRBD1; clone size: NA; J gene: TRBJ2-1; V gene: TRBV5-1; CDR3 DNA: TGCGCCAGCAGCCCAAGAACAGGGGGCGGTGAGCAGTTCTTC; CDR3 protein: CASSPRTGGGEQFF
D gene: TRBD1; clone size: NA; J gene: TRBJ1-5; V gene: TRBV5-1; CDR3 DNA: TGCGCCAGCAGCTTAGGTCCCGGACAGGGGTATCAGCCCCAGCATTTT; CDR3 protein: CASSLGPGQGYQPQHF
D gene: NA; clone size: NA; J gene: TRBJ2-5; V gene: TRBV10-3; CDR3 DNA: TGTGCCATCAGTGAGCTGCGGCAAGAGACCCAGTACTTC; CDR3 protein: CAISELRQETQYF
D gene: NA; clone size: NA; J gene: TRBJ1-5; V gene: TRBV18; CDR3 DNA: TGTGCCAGCTCATCGACAGATCAGCCCCAGCATTTT; CDR3 protein: CASSSTDQPQHF
D gene: NA; clone size: NA; J gene: TRBJ2-1; V gene: TRBV9; CDR3 DNA: TGTGCCAGCAGCGGGACGGGCCCGGAAGGGGATGAGCAGTTCTTC; CDR3 protein: CASSGTGPEGDEQFF
D gene: NA; clone size: NA; J gene: TRBJ1-6; V gene: TRBV7-9; CDR3 DNA: TGTGCCAGCAGCTTAGGGCAGTTCTATAATTCACCCCTCCACTTT; CDR3 protein: CASSLGQFYNSPLHF
D gene: TRBD1; clone size: NA; J gene: TRBJ1-1; V gene: TRBV5-5; CDR3 DNA: TGTGCCAGCAGCGCCCGGGACAGTATGAACACTGAAGCTTTCTTT; CDR3 protein: CASSARDSMNTEAFF
D gene: TRBD1; clone size: NA; J gene: TRBJ2-4; V gene: TRBV27; CDR3 DNA: TGTGCCAGCAGTTTATGGGACAGGGGGCAGGGATTGGCCAAAAACATTCAGTACTTC; CDR3 protein: CASSLWDRGQGLAKNIQYF
D gene: TRBD1; clone size: NA; J gene: TRBJ1-2; V gene: TRBV19; CDR3 DNA: TGTGCCAGTAGTACAGGGGGGACAGGATCTTCTAACTATGGCTACACCTTC; CDR3 protein: CASSTGGTGSSNYGYTF
D gene: NA; clone size: NA; J gene: TRBJ1-1; V gene: TRBV4-1; CDR3 DNA: TGCGCCAGCAGCCAAGATCCCGGGGTGCGGACTGAAGCTTTCTTT; CDR3 protein: CASSQDPGVRTEAFF
D gene: TRBD1; clone size: NA; J gene: TRBJ1-5; V gene: TRBV6-5; CDR3 DNA: TGTGCCATCTCGACCGGGACAGGGGCCAATCAGCCCCAGCATTTT; CDR3 protein: CAISTGTGANQPQHF
D gene: TRBD2; clone size: NA; J gene: TRBJ2-5; V gene: TRBV15; CDR3 DNA: TGTGCCACCAGCAGAGTATCAGGAGCGGGGGTAGAGACCCAGTACTTC; CDR3 protein: CATSRVSGAGVETQYF
D gene: TRBD2; clone size: NA; J gene: TRBJ2-1; V gene: TRBV11-2; CDR3 DNA: TGTGCCAGCAGCTTCCGGCGGGGGGGCCTCAATGAGCAGTTCTTC; CDR3 protein: CASSFRRGGLNEQFF
D gene: NA; clone size: NA; J gene: TRBJ1-4; V gene: TRBV23-1; CDR3 DNA: TGCGCCAGCAGTCAATCTGGAGAACCTAATGAAAAACTGTTTTTT; CDR3 protein: CASSQSGEPNEKLFF
D gene: TRBD2; clone size: NA; J gene: TRBJ2-1; V gene: TRBV10-3; CDR3 DNA: TGTGCCATCAGTGAGTCGGGACTAGCGGGGAATAATGAGCAGTTCTTC; CDR3 protein: CAISESGLAGNNEQFF
D gene: TRBD1; clone size: NA; J gene: TRBJ2-2; V gene: TRBV13; CDR3 DNA: TGTGCCAGCAGACCAAGCTACAGGGGTCGGACCGGGGAGCTGTTTTTT; CDR3 protein: CASRPSYRGRTGELFF
D gene: NA; clone size: NA; J gene: TRBJ1-4; V gene: TRBV21-1; CDR3 DNA: TGTGCCAGCGGGTCAGGGGGAGGAGGTAATGAAAAACTGTTTTTT; CDR3 protein: CASGSGGGGNEKLFF
D gene: NA; clone size: NA; J gene: TRBJ1-5; V gene: TRBV7-9; CDR3 DNA: TGTGCCAGCAGCTTAACTCGGGCAGGGGGCAATCAGCCCCAGCATTTT; CDR3 protein: CASSLTRAGGNQPQHF
D gene: TRBD2; clone size: once; J gene: TRBJ2-2; V gene: TRBV4-2; CDR3 DNA: TGTGCCAGCAGCCAAGATGAGACGGCTAGCGGGGGAAGGACCGGGGAGCTGTTTTTT; CDR3 protein: CASSQDETASGGRTGELFF
D gene: NA; clone size: NA; J gene: TRBJ1-2; V gene: TRBV28; CDR3 DNA: TGTGCCAGCAGTCTTATGGGGGCGGCCGTCGTTAATGATGGCTACACCTTC; CDR3 protein: CASSLMGAAVVNDGYTF
D gene: NA; clone size: NA; J gene: TRBJ2-7; V gene: TRBV5-4; CDR3 DNA: TGTGCCAGCAGCCCTTGGACAGCCGCCTCCGAGCAGTACTTC; CDR3 protein: CASSPWTAASEQYF
D gene: NA; clone size: NA; J gene: TRBJ2-5; V gene: TRBV19; CDR3 DNA: TGTGCCAGTAGTATAGCCGGGGGGCCGCAAGAGACCCAGTACTTC; CDR3 protein: CASSIAGGPQETQYF
D gene: TRBD1; clone size: NA; J gene: TRBJ2-6; V gene: TRBV5-1; CDR3 DNA: TGCGCCAGCAGCCCGGGGACAGGTTTCTCTGGGGCCAACGTCCTGACTTTC; CDR3 protein: CASSPGTGFSGANVLTF
D gene: NA; clone size: NA; J gene: TRBJ1-1; V gene: TRBV7-2; CDR3 DNA: TGTGCCAGCAGCTTCTCACTTAATGGGGCGCAGGCTTTCTTT; CDR3 protein: CASSFSLNGAQAFF